What follows is one T cell receptor beta chain and its context. This record comes from a study of blood T cell repertoires in COVID-19. Overall study: Some COVID-19 samples were acute and others convalescent; all came from the United States, Italy and Spain. Sources were T cells, B-cell-depleted T cells, or PBMCs; the material itself was cDNA or gDNA.

This CDR3 has 13 residues. The germline V and J ends were trimmed by 3 bases and 4 bases, with 10 bases remaining between them. Germline CDR1 is MGHRA and CDR2 is YSYEKL. Produced via immunoSEQ multiplex PCR; TCRdb's table is partial and in-frame only. Of 200,000 to 250,000 clones listed, 80% to 90% were seen once; the top ten hold about 3%. This clonotype originated in a woman aged 18-35 years in a cohort exposed to, infected with or recovered from COVID-19 (not recorded which). The chain uses TRBV4-1 and TRBJ2-7; D call uncertain. Sequenced: PBMCs or T cells enriched from blood (not recorded which). CDR3 in amino acids: CASSQNYRYEQYF. As DNA, the CDR3 is TGCGCCAGCAGCCAGAACTATAGATACGAGCAGTACTTC.